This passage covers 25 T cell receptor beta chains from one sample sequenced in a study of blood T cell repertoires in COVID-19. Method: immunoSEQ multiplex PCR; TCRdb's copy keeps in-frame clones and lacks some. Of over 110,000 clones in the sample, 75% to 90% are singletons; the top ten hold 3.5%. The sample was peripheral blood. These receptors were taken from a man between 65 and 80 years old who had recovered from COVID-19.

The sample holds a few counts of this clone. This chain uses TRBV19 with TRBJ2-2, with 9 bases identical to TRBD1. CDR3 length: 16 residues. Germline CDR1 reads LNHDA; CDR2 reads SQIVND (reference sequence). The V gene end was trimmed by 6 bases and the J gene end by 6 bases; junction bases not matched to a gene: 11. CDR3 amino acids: CASRGTGSRGAGELFF. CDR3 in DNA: TGTGCCAGTAGGGGGACAGGGTCGAGGGGTGCCGGGGAGCTGTTTTTT.

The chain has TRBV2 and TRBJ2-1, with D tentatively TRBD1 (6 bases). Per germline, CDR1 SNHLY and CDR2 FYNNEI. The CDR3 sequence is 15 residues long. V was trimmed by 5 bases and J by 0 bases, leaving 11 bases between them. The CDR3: CASSTQGSSYNEQFF. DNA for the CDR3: TGTGCCAGCAGTACCCAGGGGAGCTCCTACAATGAGCAGTTCTTC.

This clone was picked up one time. The DNA for the CDR3 is TGTGCCAGCAGCTTAGGGCAGGGAATGGAAGAGACCCAGTACTTC. This codes for CASSLGQGMEETQYF. This sequence joins TRBV7-2 and TRBJ2-5, with a possible D match to TRBD1 (5 bases). This CDR3 contains 15 residues. Germline values: CDR1 SGHTA, CDR2 FQGNSA. Trimming took off 1 base at V and 3 bases at J, with 12 bases between the two ends.

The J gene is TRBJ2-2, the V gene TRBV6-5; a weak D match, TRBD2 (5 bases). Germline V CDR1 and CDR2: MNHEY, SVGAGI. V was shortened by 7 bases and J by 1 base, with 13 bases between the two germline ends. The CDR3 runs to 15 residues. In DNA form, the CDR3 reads TGTGCCAGCATAACCGAGGGTTTGAACACCGGGGAGCTGTTTTTT. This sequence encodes CASITEGLNTGELFF.

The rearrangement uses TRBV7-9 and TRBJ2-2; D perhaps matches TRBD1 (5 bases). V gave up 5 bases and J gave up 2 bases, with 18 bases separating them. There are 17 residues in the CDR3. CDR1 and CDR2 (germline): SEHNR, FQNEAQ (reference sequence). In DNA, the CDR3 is TGTGCCAGCAGCGTCCCTGTGATACAGGAAAACACCGGGGAGCTGTTTTTT. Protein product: CASSVPVIQENTGELFF.

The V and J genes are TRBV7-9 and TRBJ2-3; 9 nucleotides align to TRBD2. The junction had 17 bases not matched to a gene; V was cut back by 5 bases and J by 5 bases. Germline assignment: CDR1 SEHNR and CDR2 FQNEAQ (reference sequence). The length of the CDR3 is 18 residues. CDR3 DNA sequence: TGTGCCAGCAGCCCGGTTGGTAGCGGGAGCCGGTGGGGAGATACGCAGTATTTT. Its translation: CASSPVGSGSRWGDTQYF.

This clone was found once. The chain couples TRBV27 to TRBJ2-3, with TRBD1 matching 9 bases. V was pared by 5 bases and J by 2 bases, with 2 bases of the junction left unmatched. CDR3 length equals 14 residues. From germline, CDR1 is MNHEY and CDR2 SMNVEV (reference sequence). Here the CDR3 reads CASSRDRDTDTQYF. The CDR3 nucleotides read TGTGCCAGCAGTCGGGACAGGGACACAGATACGCAGTATTTT.

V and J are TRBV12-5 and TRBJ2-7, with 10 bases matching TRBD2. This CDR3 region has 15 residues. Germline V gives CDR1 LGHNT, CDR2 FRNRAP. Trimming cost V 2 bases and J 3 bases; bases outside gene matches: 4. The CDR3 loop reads CASGLILAGSYEQYF. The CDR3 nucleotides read TGTGCTAGTGGTTTGATACTAGCGGGAAGCTACGAGCAGTACTTC.

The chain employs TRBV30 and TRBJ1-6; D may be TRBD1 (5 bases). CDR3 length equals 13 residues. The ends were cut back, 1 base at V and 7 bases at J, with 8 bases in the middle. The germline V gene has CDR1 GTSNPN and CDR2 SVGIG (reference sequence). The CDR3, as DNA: TGTGCCTGGAGTGGTCAGGGAAATTCACCCCTCCACTTT. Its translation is CAWSGQGNSPLHF.

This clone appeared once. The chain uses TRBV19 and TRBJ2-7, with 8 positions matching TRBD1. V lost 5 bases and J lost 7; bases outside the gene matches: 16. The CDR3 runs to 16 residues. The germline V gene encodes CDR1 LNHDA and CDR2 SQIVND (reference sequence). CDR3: CASSPPGGGTVREQYF. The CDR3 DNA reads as TGTGCCAGTAGTCCCCCAGGGGGCGGGACCGTGAGGGAGCAGTACTTC.

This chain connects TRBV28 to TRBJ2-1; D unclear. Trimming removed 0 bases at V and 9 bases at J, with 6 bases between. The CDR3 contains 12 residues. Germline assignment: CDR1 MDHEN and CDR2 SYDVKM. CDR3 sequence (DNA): TGTGCCAGCAGTTTATGGGGCAGTGAGCAGTTCTTC. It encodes CASSLWGSEQFF.

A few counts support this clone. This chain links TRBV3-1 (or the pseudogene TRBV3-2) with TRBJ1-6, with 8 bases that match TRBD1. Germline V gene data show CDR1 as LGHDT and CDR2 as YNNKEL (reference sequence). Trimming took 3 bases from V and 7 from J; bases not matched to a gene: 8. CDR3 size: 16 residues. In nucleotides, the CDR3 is TGTGCCAGCAGCCAGTCGACAGGGACAGGAAATTCACCCCTCCACTTT. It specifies CASSQSTGTGNSPLHF.

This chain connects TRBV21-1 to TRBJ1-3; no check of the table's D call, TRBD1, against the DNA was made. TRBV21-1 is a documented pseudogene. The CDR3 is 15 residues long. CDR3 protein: CASSSDKVCRNTIYF. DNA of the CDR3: TGTGCCAGCAGCAGCGACAAGGTCTGTCGGAACACCATATATTTT.

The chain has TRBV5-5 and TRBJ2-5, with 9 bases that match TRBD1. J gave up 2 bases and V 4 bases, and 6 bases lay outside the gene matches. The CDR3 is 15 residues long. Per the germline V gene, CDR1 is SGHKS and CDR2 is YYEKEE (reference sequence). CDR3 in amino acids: CASSQTGGLQETQYF. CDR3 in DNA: TGTGCCAGCAGCCAAACAGGGGGCCTACAAGAGACCCAGTACTTC.

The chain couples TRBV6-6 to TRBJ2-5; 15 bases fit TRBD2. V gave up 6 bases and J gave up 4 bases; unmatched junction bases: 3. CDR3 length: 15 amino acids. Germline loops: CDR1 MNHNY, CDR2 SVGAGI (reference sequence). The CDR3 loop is CASRAGLAGGETQYF. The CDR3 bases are TGTGCCAGCAGAGCGGGACTAGCGGGAGGAGAGACCCAGTACTTC.

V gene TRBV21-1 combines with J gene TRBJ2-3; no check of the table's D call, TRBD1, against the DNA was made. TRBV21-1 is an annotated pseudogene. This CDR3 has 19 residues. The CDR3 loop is CASSKGIGAGQGGQDTQYF. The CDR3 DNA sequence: TGTGCCAGCAGCAAAGGTATAGGCGCGGGACAGGGCGGTCAAGATACGCAGTATTTT.

As DNA, the CDR3 is TGCGCCAGCAGTACACAGGGATTGGTGGGAGAAAAACTGTTTTTT. Translated, it gives CASSTQGLVGEKLFF. The rearrangement joins TRBV10-2 to TRBJ1-4, with D tentatively TRBD1 (6 bases). The CDR3 contains 15 residues. Deletions cut 5 bases from V and 8 bases from J, with 18 bases between. The germline gives CDR1 WSHSY, CDR2 SAAADI.

The DNA for the CDR3 is TGTGCCAGCAGCTTAGATATTTGGACCCAGTACTTC. It encodes CASSLDIWTQYF. V gene TRBV11-2 combines with J gene TRBJ2-5; D remains unclear. V was trimmed by 0 bases and J by 7 bases, leaving 6 bases between them. From germline, CDR1 is SGHAT and CDR2 FQNNGV. There are 12 residues in the CDR3.

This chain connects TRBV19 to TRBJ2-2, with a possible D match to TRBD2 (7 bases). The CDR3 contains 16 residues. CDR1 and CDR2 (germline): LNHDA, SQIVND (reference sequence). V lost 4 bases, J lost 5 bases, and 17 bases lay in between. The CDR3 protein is CASSTNNREGTGELFF. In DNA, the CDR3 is TGTGCCAGTAGTACAAATAACAGGGAGGGAACCGGGGAGCTGTTTTTT.

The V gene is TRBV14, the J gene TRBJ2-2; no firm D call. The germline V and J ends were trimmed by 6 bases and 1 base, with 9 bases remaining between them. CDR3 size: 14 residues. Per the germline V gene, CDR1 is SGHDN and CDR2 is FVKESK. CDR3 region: CASSTDKNTGELFF. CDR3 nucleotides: TGTGCCAGCAGTACCGACAAGAACACCGGGGAGCTGTTTTTT.

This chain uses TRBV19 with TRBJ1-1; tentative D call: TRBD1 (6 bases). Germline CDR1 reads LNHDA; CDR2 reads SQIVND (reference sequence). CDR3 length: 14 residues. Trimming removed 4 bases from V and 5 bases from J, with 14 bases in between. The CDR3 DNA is TGTGCCAGTAGTACCATCAGGGGCGGGACTGAAGCTTTCTTT. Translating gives CASSTIRGGTEAFF.

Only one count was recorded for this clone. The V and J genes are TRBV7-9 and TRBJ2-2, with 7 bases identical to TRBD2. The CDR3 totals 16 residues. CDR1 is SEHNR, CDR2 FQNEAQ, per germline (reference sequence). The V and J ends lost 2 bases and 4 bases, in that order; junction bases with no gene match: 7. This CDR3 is CASSLPAGPSTGELFF. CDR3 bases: TGTGCCAGCAGCTTACCAGCGGGACCCTCCACCGGGGAGCTGTTTTTT.

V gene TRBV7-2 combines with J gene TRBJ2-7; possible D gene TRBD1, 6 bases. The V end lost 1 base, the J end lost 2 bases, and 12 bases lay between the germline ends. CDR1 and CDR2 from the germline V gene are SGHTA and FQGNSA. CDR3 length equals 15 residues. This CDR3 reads CASSLVGGGTYEQYF. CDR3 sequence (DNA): TGTGCCAGCAGCTTAGTTGGTGGGGGCACCTACGAGCAGTACTTC.

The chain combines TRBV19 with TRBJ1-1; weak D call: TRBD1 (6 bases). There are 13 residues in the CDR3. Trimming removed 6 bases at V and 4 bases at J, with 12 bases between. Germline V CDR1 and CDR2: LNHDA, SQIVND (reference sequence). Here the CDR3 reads CASRETGSTEAFF. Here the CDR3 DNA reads TGTGCCAGTAGAGAGACAGGAAGCACTGAAGCTTTCTTT.

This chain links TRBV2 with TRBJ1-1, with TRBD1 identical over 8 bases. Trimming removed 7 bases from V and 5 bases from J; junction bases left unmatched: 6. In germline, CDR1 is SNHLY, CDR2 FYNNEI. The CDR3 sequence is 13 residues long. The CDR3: CASTAGGWTEAFF. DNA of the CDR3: TGTGCCAGCACCGCAGGGGGCTGGACTGAAGCTTTCTTT. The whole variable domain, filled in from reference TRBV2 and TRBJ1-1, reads EPEVTQTPSHQVTQMGQEVILRCVPISNHLYFYWYRQILGQKVEFLVSFYNNEISEKSEIFDDQFSVERPDGSNFTLKIRSTKLEDSAMYFCASTAGGWTEAFFGQGTRLTVV.